These T cell receptor beta chains were read from a single sample in a study of cytomegalovirus exposure and HLA in healthy donors. Sequencing used immunoSEQ multiplex PCR; TCRdb keeps in-frame clones, though not all of them. The repertoire includes 150,000 or so clones, around 86% of them detected once, and about 4% sits in the top ten. The material sequenced was PBMCs. The receptor source for this set is a man aged 50 or older in good health and CMV-seropositive. The CDR3 runs from the conserved cysteine through the conserved F or W. D genes are given only for firm matches. Size values are once, few and many counts, or a class for expanded clones, and some rows have none.

>.|TRBV9|TRBD2|TRBJ2-3
CASSAGGQGTDTQYF
TGTGCCAGCAGTGCGGGGGGGCAGGGCACAGATACGCAGTATTTT
>.|TRBV28|.|TRBJ1-2
CASSWGVDGYTF
TGTGCCAGCAGTTGGGGGGTGGATGGCTACACCTTC
>.|TRBV4-2|TRBD1|TRBJ2-3
CASSQGTDRGLSRDTQYF
TGTGCCAGCAGCCAAGGAACAGACAGGGGGCTAAGTCGAGATACGCAGTATTTT
>.|TRBV5-1|TRBD1|TRBJ1-3
CASSPGQDSGNTIYF
TGCGCCAGCAGCCCGGGACAGGACTCTGGAAACACCATATATTTT
>.|TRBV2|TRBD2|TRBJ2-3
CASSELGLAPDTQYF
TGTGCCAGCAGTGAACTAGGACTAGCGCCAGATACGCAGTATTTT
>.|TRBV5-1|.|TRBJ1-2
CASSPEEATYGYTF
TGCGCCAGCAGCCCTGAGGAGGCGACCTATGGCTACACCTTC
>.|TRBV14|.|TRBJ1-2
CASSLQEGNYGYTF
TGTGCCAGCAGCCTACAGGAGGGGAACTATGGCTACACCTTC
>once|TRBV28|.|TRBJ1-5
CASSLLGLGGQPQHF
TGTGCCAGCAGTTTACTGGGGTTAGGGGGTCAGCCCCAGCATTTT
>.|TRBV5-1|TRBD2|TRBJ2-3
CASSWGLALADTQYF
TGCGCCAGCAGCTGGGGACTAGCTCTTGCAGATACGCAGTATTTT
>.|TRBV13|.|TRBJ1-5
CASSLRGNQPQHF
TGTGCCAGCAGCTTACGGGGCAATCAGCCCCAGCATTTT
>.|TRBV28|TRBD1|TRBJ2-1
CASSVTGTGAYNEQFF
TGTGCCAGCAGTGTAACCGGGACAGGGGCCTACAATGAGCAGTTCTTC
>.|TRBV6-6|TRBD1|TRBJ2-5
CASSSPHRGSETQYF
TGTGCCAGCAGTTCTCCGCACAGGGGTTCGGAGACCCAGTACTTC
>once|TRBV28|.|TRBJ2-1
CASSLRDTDSNEQFF
TGTGCCAGCAGTTTAAGGGACACGGACTCCAATGAGCAGTTCTTC
>.|TRBV28|TRBD1|TRBJ2-7
CASSATGGVGAYEQYF
TGTGCCAGCAGTGCAACAGGGGGCGTGGGTGCCTACGAGCAGTACTTC
>.|TRBV15|TRBD1|TRBJ1-4
CATSRGQGFEKLFF
TGTGCCACCAGCAGGGGACAGGGATTCGAAAAACTGTTTTTT
>few|TRBV28|.|TRBJ2-5
CASSSMRVQETQYF
TGTGCCAGCAGCTCAATGAGAGTCCAAGAGACCCAGTACTTC